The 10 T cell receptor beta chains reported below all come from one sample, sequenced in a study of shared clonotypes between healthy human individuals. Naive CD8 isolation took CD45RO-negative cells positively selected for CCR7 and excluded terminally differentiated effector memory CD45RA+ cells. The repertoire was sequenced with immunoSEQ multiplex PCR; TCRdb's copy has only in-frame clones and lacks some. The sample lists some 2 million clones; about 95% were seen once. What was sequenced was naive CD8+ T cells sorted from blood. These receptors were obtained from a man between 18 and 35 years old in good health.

CDR3 residues: CASGGQGGETQYF. In nucleotides, the CDR3 is TGTGCCAGCGGGGGACAGGGTGGGGAGACCCAGTACTTC. This chain links TRBV5-6 with TRBJ2-5, with 9 nucleotides matching TRBD1. This CDR3 comprises 13 residues. V was clipped by 7 bases and J by 5 bases; unmatched bases: 6. Germline V CDR1 and CDR2: SGHDT, YYEEEE. The whole variable domain, filled in from reference TRBV5-6 and TRBJ2-5, reads DAGVTQSPTHLIKTRGQQVTLRCSPKSGHDTVSWYQQALGQGPQFIFQYYEEEERQRGNFPDRFSGHQFPNYSSELNVNALLLGDSALYLCASGGQGGETQYFGPGTRLLVL.

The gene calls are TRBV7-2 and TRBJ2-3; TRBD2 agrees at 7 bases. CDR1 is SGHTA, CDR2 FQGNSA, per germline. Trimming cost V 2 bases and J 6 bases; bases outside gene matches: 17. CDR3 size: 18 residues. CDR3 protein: CASSLNSRWEGPADTQYF. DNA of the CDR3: TGTGCCAGCAGCTTAAATAGTCGGTGGGAGGGCCCGGCGGATACGCAGTATTTT.

CDR3: CAWISGDAWRTEAFF. The CDR3 region has the DNA TGTGCCTGGATTTCAGGGGATGCTTGGCGGACTGAAGCTTTCTTT. This rearrangement joins TRBV30 to TRBJ1-1, with a tentative D call TRBD1 (6 bases). The CDR3 is made up of 15 amino acids. The V end was cut by 4 bases, the J end by 5 bases, with 20 bases between. Germline loops: CDR1 GTSNPN, CDR2 SVGIG (reference sequence).

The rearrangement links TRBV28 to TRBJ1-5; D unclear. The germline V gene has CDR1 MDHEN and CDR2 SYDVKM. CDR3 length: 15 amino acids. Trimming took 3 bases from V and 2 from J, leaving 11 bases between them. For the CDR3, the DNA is TGTGCCAGCAGTTTTGTGGGGTTTGGCAATCAGCCCCAGCATTTT. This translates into CASSFVGFGNQPQHF.

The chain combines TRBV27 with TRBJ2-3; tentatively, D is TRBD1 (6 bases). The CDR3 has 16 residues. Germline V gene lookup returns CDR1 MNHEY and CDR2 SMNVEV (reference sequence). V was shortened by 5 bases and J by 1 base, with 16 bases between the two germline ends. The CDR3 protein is CASSKQGVVGTDTQYF. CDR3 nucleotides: TGTGCCAGCAGTAAACAGGGTGTAGTGGGCACAGATACGCAGTATTTT.

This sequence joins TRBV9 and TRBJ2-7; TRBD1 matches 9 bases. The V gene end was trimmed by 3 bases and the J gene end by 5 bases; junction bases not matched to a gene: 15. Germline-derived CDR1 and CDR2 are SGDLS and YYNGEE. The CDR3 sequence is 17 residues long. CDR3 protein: CASSADGGTGSTHEQYF. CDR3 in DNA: TGTGCCAGCAGCGCAGACGGCGGGACAGGGTCTACCCACGAGCAGTACTTC.

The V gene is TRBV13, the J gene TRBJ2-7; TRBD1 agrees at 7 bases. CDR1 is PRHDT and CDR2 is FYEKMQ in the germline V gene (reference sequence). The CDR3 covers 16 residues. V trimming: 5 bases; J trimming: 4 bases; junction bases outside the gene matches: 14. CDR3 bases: TGTGCCAGCAGCCCAATGCGGGCAGGGGGAATGTACGAGCAGTACTTC. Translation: CASSPMRAGGMYEQYF.

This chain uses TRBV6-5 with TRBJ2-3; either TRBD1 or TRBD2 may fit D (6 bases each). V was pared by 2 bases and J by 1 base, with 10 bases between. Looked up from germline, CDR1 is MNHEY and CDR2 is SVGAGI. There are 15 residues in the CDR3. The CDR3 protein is CASSYGGPRTDTQYF. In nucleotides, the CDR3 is TGTGCCAGCAGTTACGGGGGGCCGCGCACAGATACGCAGTATTTT.

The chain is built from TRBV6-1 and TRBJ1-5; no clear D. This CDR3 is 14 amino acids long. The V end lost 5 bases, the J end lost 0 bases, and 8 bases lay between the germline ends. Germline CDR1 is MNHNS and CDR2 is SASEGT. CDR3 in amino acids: CASSLHLSNQPQHF. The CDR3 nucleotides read TGTGCCAGCAGTCTACACCTTAGCAATCAGCCCCAGCATTTT.

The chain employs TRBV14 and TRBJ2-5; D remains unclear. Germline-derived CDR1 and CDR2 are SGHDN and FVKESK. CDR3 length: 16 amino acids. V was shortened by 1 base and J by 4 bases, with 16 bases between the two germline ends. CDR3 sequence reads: CASSQVEETRSETQYF. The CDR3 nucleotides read TGTGCCAGCAGCCAAGTCGAGGAGACCCGATCAGAGACCCAGTACTTC.